Each of the 22 T cell receptor beta chains below was sequenced from the same sample in a study of cytomegalovirus exposure and HLA in healthy donors. The data were produced by immunoSEQ multiplex PCR, yet TCRdb's version contains in-frame clones alone and is incomplete. The sample carries about 220,000 clones, around 87% recorded once. Sequencing was carried out using PBMCs. Receptors were obtained from a man between 18 and 29 years old in good health and CMV-seronegative.

The count of this clone is one. The sample carries other DNA sequences with the same CDR3. The genes are TRBV30 and TRBJ2-3; no reliable D call. The germline CDR1 and CDR2 sequences are GTSNPN and SVGIG (reference sequence). Trimming took 0 bases from V and 6 from J, leaving 7 bases between them. The CDR3 is 12 amino acids. CDR3 sequence: CAWSVSSDTQYF. The CDR3 DNA reads TGTGCCTGGAGTGTCTCCTCGGATACGCAGTATTTT.

This clone was seen a single time. The V call is TRBV7-8, the J call TRBJ2-5, with a possible D match to TRBD2 (6 bases). In germline, CDR1 is SGHVS, CDR2 FQNEAQ. V shed 3 bases and J shed 5 bases, with 13 bases lying between them. The CDR3 runs to 14 residues. The CDR3 DNA reads TGTGCCAGCAGCTTTTTCGGGGGAATGGAGACCCAGTACTTC. Translating gives CASSFFGGMETQYF.

The chain links TRBV6-5 to TRBJ2-5; TRBD2 matches at 9 bases. The CDR3 extends over 16 amino acids. J gave up 5 bases and V 2 bases, and 9 bases lay outside the gene matches. Looked up from germline, CDR1 is MNHEY and CDR2 is SVGAGI. The CDR3 nucleotides are TGTGCCAGCAGTTACCAGCCAGCGGGGGGCGGGGAGACCCAGTACTTC. It encodes CASSYQPAGGGETQYF.

This clone was counted only a few times. This rearrangement joins TRBV27 to TRBJ2-7, with TRBD1 matching over 9 bases. The CDR3 covers 15 residues. Germline trimming cut 3 bases from V and 3 bases from J; bases unmatched to any gene: 6. Germline V lookup: CDR1 MNHEY, CDR2 SMNVEV (reference sequence). DNA for the CDR3: TGTGCCAGCAGTTTGGGCCGACAGGGGGGCTACGAGCAGTACTTC. This translates into CASSLGRQGGYEQYF.

This clone is a singleton in its sample. The chain recombines TRBV10-2 with TRBJ2-1; D may be TRBD2 (5 bases). This CDR3 has 16 residues. V dropped 6 bases and J dropped 3 bases, with 18 bases sitting between them. Germline CDR1 is WSHSY and CDR2 is SAAADI. CDR3 protein: CASSRASGEFYNEQFF. CDR3 in DNA: TGCGCCAGCAGCCGCGCTAGTGGGGAGTTCTACAATGAGCAGTTCTTC.

The V gene is TRBV7-8, the J gene TRBJ2-7; D ambiguous. Germline CDR1 and CDR2: SGHVS and FQNEAQ. The length of the CDR3 is 16 residues. The ends were cut back, 6 bases at V and 5 bases at J, with 23 bases in the middle. CDR3 bases: TGTGCCAGCAGTCAGAATATGCCCGGTTTGGGCAACGAGCAGTACTTC. Residues: CASSQNMPGLGNEQYF. The full variable domain, with the rest looked up from reference TRBV7-8 and TRBJ2-7, is GAGVSQSPRYKVAKRGQDVALRCDPISGHVSLFWYQQALGQGPEFLTYFQNEAQLDKSGLPSDRFFAERPEGSVSTLKIQRTQQEDSAVYLCASSQNMPGLGNEQYFGPGTRLTVT.

Here the CDR3 reads CASSLGVRGKSYEQYF. The CDR3 coding sequence is TGCGCCAGCAGCTTGGGAGTTCGGGGGAAATCCTACGAGCAGTACTTC. The V and J genes are TRBV5-1 and TRBJ2-7; tentative D call: TRBD2 (6 bases). This CDR3 has 16 amino acids. The germline V gene has CDR1 SGHRS and CDR2 YFSETQ. Deletions cut 0 bases from V and 1 base from J, with 14 bases between.

The V call is TRBV30, the J call TRBJ2-5; D might be TRBD2 (5 bases). Looked up from germline, CDR1 is GTSNPN and CDR2 is SVGIG (reference sequence). Trimming took 0 bases from V and 7 from J, leaving 9 bases between them. CDR3 length equals 12 residues. This chain's CDR3 is CAWSVMEATQYF. The CDR3 DNA sequence: TGTGCCTGGAGTGTAATGGAGGCGACCCAGTACTTC.

This clone was seen more than once but under ten times. CDR3 amino acids: CATSRAGINTIYF. The DNA for the CDR3 is TGTGCCACCAGCAGAGCAGGGATCAACACCATATATTTT. The V call is TRBV15, the J call TRBJ1-3; D may be TRBD1 (5 bases). Germline V CDR1 and CDR2: LNHNV, YYDKDF (reference sequence). The CDR3 has 13 residues. The V gene lost 1 base and the J gene lost 7 bases, with 8 bases spanning the gap.

V usage is TRBV28 and J usage is TRBJ2-7; D possibly corresponds to TRBD2 (5 bases). The V and J ends lost 3 bases and 0 bases respectively, with 21 bases between them. The CDR3 runs to 18 residues. Germline lookup yields CDR1 MDHEN and CDR2 SYDVKM. CDR3 coding DNA: TGTGCCAGCAGTTTGATTCGGACTTTAGCGACCCCCTCCTACGAGCAGTACTTC. Its translation is CASSLIRTLATPSYEQYF.

The chain employs TRBV23-1 and TRBJ2-5; TRBD1 matches 8 bases. TRBV23-1 counts as an open reading frame of uncertain function. V lost 3 bases and J lost 3; bases outside the gene matches: 6. The CDR3 runs 15 residues. CDR3 nucleotide sequence: TGCGCCAGCAGTCACCCCGGGACAGGAGAAGAGACCCAGTACTTC. Protein: CASSHPGTGEETQYF.

The table lists this clone with a count of one. The chain joins TRBV19 to TRBJ2-5; 9 positions match TRBD2. Germline V CDR1 and CDR2: LNHDA, SQIVND (reference sequence). V shed 3 bases and J 2 bases; nucleotides not matched to a gene: 10. The CDR3 consists of 17 residues. CDR3: CASSISLAGTNQETQYF. In nucleotides, the CDR3 is TGTGCCAGTAGTATCTCGCTAGCGGGAACCAATCAAGAGACCCAGTACTTC.

Concerning this clone itself: This sample includes further DNA sequences coding for the same CDR3. The chain employs TRBV19 and TRBJ1-2; 9 bases match TRBD1. CDR1 is LNHDA and CDR2 is SQIVND in the germline V gene (reference sequence). The trim removed 5 bases at V and 4 bases at J, leaving 2 bases unmatched. This CDR3 region has 13 residues. CDR3 in DNA: TGTGCCAGTAGTCCGGACAGGGGCTATGGCTACACCTTC. This encodes CASSPDRGYGYTF.

The gene calls are TRBV7-9 and TRBJ2-1; 7 positions agree with TRBD2. This CDR3 is 15 amino acids long. The V gene's germline CDR1 is SEHNR and CDR2 FQNEAQ (reference sequence). J gave up 6 bases and V 1 base, and 6 bases lay outside the gene matches. CDR3 nucleotides: TGTGCCAGCAGCTTAGGAGCGGGGCCGGGCAATGAGCAGTTCTTC. This gives the protein CASSLGAGPGNEQFF.

The chain has TRBV6-5 and TRBJ2-7; 8 bases are shared with TRBD1. Trimming cost V 2 bases and J 3 bases; bases outside gene matches: 6. The CDR3 covers 15 residues. Germline lookup yields CDR1 MNHEY and CDR2 SVGAGI. DNA for the CDR3: TGTGCCAGCAGTTACAGGGGACAGGTTTTCTACGAGCAGTACTTC. Its translation is CASSYRGQVFYEQYF.

This sequence joins TRBV6-5 and TRBJ1-1; no clear D. The CDR3 is made up of 13 amino acids. V was clipped by 2 bases and J by 5 bases, with 9 bases between them. Germline CDR1 reads MNHEY; CDR2 reads SVGAGI. Written as DNA, the CDR3 is TGTGCCAGCAGTTACCCGGGTACGACTGAAGCTTTCTTT. Translated: CASSYPGTTEAFF.

The chain links TRBV9 to TRBJ2-2; D unclear. Trimming took 4 bases from V and 5 from J, leaving 12 bases between them. The CDR3 contains 14 residues. Germline V lookup: CDR1 SGDLS, CDR2 YYNGEE. The CDR3 DNA is TGTGCCAGCAGCCCAGTAAAGGAGACCGGGGAGCTGTTTTTT. Residues: CASSPVKETGELFF.

This chain joins TRBV15 and TRBJ2-4; D gene unclear. Trimming took off 2 bases at V and 1 base at J, with 9 bases between the two ends. This CDR3 spans 15 amino acids. Germline V gives CDR1 LNHNV, CDR2 YYDKDF (reference sequence). Written as DNA, the CDR3 is TGTGCCACCAGCAGACTAGAGTCGGCCAAAAACATTCAGTACTTC. Amino acids: CATSRLESAKNIQYF.

The chain couples TRBV6-5 to TRBJ1-2; D not certain. This CDR3 has 13 amino acids. Germline V gene sequence: CDR1 MNHEY, CDR2 SVGAGI. Trimming cost V 2 bases and J 8 bases, with 12 bases left between them. CDR3 sequence: CASSYEGGRGYTF. CDR3 sequence (DNA): TGTGCCAGCAGTTACGAGGGAGGAAGGGGCTACACCTTC.

This clone was seen a handful of times. The chain uses TRBV5-1 and TRBJ1-1, with D perhaps matching TRBD1 (5 bases). V was clipped by 0 bases and J by 10 bases, with 7 bases between them. This CDR3 comprises 11 residues. In germline, CDR1 is SGHRS, CDR2 YFSETQ. DNA for the CDR3: TGCGCCAGCAGCTTGGACGGGGGAGCTTTCTTT. Encoded protein: CASSLDGGAFF.

V usage is TRBV6-6 and J usage is TRBJ2-7; D perhaps matches TRBD1 (8 bases). Germline assignment: CDR1 MNHNY and CDR2 SVGAGI (reference sequence). V was cut by 2 bases and J by 4 bases, with 15 bases left in between. This CDR3 is 15 amino acids long. The CDR3 reads CASSYPDREGYEQYF. The DNA of the CDR3 is TGTGCCAGCAGTTACCCGGACAGGGAGGGATACGAGCAGTACTTC.

V usage is TRBV9 and J usage is TRBJ2-1; possibly TRBD1 for D (6 bases). From germline, CDR1 is SGDLS and CDR2 YYNGEE. The CDR3 is 15 amino acids. V lost 2 bases and J lost 4, with 13 bases in between. The CDR3 DNA is TGTGCCAGCAGCGTGTCGGTTCAGGGGTACAATGAGCAGTTCTTC. Translating gives CASSVSVQGYNEQFF.